This T cell receptor (beta chain) was captured by sequencing in a study of CD8 T cells in Susac syndrome. The CDR3 consists of 15 residues. The V segment lost 0 bases and the J segment 2 bases; nucleotides outside the gene matches: 6. Germline V lookup: CDR1 DFQATT, CDR2 SNEGSKA (reference sequence). An input of roughly 0.45 to 1 ug of RNA was subjected to reverse transcription using random hexamers. Each CDR3 protein gets one entry after TCRdb re-called the immunoSEQ multiplex PCR reads with MiXCR. The data hold some 260,000 distinct CDR3 sequences, with roughly 85% observed a single time. The TCR was taken from a human donor with multiple sclerosis. The chain employs TRBV20-1 and TRBJ2-7, with TRBD2 matching 8 bases. The specimen sequenced was CD8+ T cells from PBMCs. The CDR3 DNA reads TGCAGTGCTAGAGATTTCAAGGGACTAGCCTACGAGCAGTACTTC. Its translation: CSARDFKGLAYEQYF.